Listed here are 22 T cell receptor beta chains from one sample, sequenced in a study of tumor-infiltrating lymphocytes in primary liver carcinoma. Scientists recovered RNA and DNA together from approximately 20-30 mg of unsorted bulk tissue. cDNA specific to TCR beta was made from 450 to 500 ng of total RNA, with a constant-region primer employed for priming. Library construction for TCR beta comprised three nested multiplex PCR rounds performed with slightly modified ARM-PCR. It was with TRBV1-TRBV30 forward primers and a C-beta reverse primer that the first two PCR rounds were run, at roughly 10 cycles each. TCRdb called the multiplex PCR reads again in MiXCR, with one record for every CDR3 protein. The sample records some 180,000 distinct CDR3 sequences, around four fifths being singletons. Material: tumor tissue from primary liver carcinoma. These receptors were collected from a man aged 40-55 years with primary liver carcinoma and hepatitis B virus infection.

As for this clonotype: The junction differs from germline at one of its ends, possibly a read error. The rearrangement joins TRBV11-1 to TRBJ2-3; D uncertain. Germline V gene data show CDR1 as SGHAT and CDR2 as FQDESV (reference sequence). The length of the CDR3 is 14 residues. DNA of the CDR3: TGTGCCAGCAGCTTAAGGCATCGTGCGGAAGAGTCTCACTTT. Its protein product is CASSLRHRAEESHF.

For this clonotype: The germline gene is not matched at one end of the junction; a read error may be the cause. This chain connects TRBV11-1 to TRBJ2-4, with 8 bases lining up with TRBD2. The CDR3 contains 17 residues. From germline, CDR1 is SGHAT and CDR2 FQDESV (reference sequence). CDR3 DNA sequence: TGTGCCAACAGCTGTCCCGGGATTAGCGGGACCAACAACATTCAGTACTTC. This translates into CANSCPGISGTNNIQYF.

Comment on this clonotype: An end of the junction differs from the germline gene, which may be a read error. This chain links TRBV6-4 with TRBJ2-1, with 9 bases lining up with TRBD2. The CDR3 loop spans 14 amino acids. Germline-derived CDR1 and CDR2 are MRHNA and SNTAGT. This chain's CDR3 is CPSSDSAGGNKQFF. The CDR3 bases are TGTCCCAGCAGTGACTCAGCGGGAGGTAATAAGCAGTTCTTC.

Details on this clonotype: Likely a read error: the CDR3 ends without its conserved phenylalanine or tryptophan. The chain has TRBV5-1 and TRBJ2-1; TRBD2 matches at 11 bases. V was pared by 4 bases and J by 7 bases, with 10 bases of the junction left unmatched. This CDR3 spans 16 amino acids. Germline CDR1 and CDR2: SGHRS and YFSETQ. In DNA, the CDR3 is TGCGCCAGCAGCGTTACTGGGACTAGCGGCGGGAATGAGCAGTTCTAC. Amino acids: CASSVTGTSGGNEQFY.

This clonotype was detected only once. It is likely a read error, because the conserved phenylalanine at the end of the CDR3 is missing. The chain combines TRBV6-2 or TRBV6-3 with TRBJ2-7, with D possibly matching TRBD1 (6 bases). CDR3 length equals 13 residues. Trimming stripped 10 bases from V and 7 bases from J, with 20 bases between. CDR1 is MNHEY and CDR2 is SVGEGT in the germline V gene. The CDR3 coding sequence is TGTGCCACCAATTACGGACAGTCGAGGGAGCAGTACTTA. The encoded protein is CATNYGQSREQYL.

For this clonotype: This CDR3 fails to terminate in the conserved phenylalanine or tryptophan, so it likely reflects a read error. J is TRBJ2-3 and V is TRBV4-2; 16 bases are a match to TRBD2. Germline V gene sequence: CDR1 LGHNA, CDR2 YNFKEQ. The CDR3 loop spans 16 amino acids. The CDR3 region is CASSGGLAGGTDTQYL. The CDR3 DNA reads TGTGCCAGCAGCGGGGGACTAGCGGGAGGGACAGATACCCAGTATTTA.

Details on this clonotype: Germline and junction disagree at one end, which may indicate a read error. The chain employs TRBV13 and TRBJ2-1, with D unresolved. Per the germline V gene, CDR1 is PRHDT and CDR2 is FYEKMQ (reference sequence). The CDR3 length is 11 residues. Written as DNA, the CDR3 is TGTGCCAGCAGCGAGTACAGTGAGCAGATCTTC. Its protein is CASSEYSEQIF.

Worth noting for this clonotype: This is likely a read error, given that the CDR3 carries no conserved phenylalanine or tryptophan at its end. The chain uses TRBV29-1 and TRBJ2-7, with D possibly matching TRBD2 (6 bases). V dropped 7 bases and J dropped 5 bases, with 18 bases sitting between them. Germline CDR1 reads SQVTM; CDR2 reads ANQGSEA. The CDR3 is 13 residues long. CDR3 amino acids: CSGGDSDLHEQYL. The CDR3 DNA sequence: TGCAGCGGGGGGGACTCTGACCTACACGAGCAGTACTTA.

Of note for this clonotype: The CDR3 end shows no conserved phenylalanine or tryptophan, and so a read error is likely. CDR3 in amino acids: CSSSEVTHNEQFS. CDR3 bases: TGTTCCAGCAGTGAAGTAACTCACAATGAGCAGTTCTCC. The V and J genes are TRBV6-1 and TRBJ2-1, with D unresolved. Germline V lookup: CDR1 MNHNS, CDR2 SASEGT. The CDR3 loop spans 13 amino acids.

This chain links TRBV5-5 with TRBJ1-5, with a tentative D call TRBD1 (6 bases). The CDR3 sequence is 14 residues long. Germline V gene lookup returns CDR1 SGHKS and CDR2 YYEKEE (reference sequence). The DNA for the CDR3 is TGTGCTAGGAGCAGCGGGGGGGCAGGTCAGCCCCAGCATTTT. Its protein product is CARSSGGAGQPQHF.

This clonotype was counted ten times or more. V usage is TRBV6-4 and J usage is TRBJ2-7, with D possibly matching TRBD2 (5 bases). Germline V CDR1 and CDR2: MRHNA, SNTAGT. The ends were cut back, 4 bases at V and 4 bases at J, with 11 bases in the middle. The CDR3 loop spans 13 amino acids. DNA for the CDR3: TGTGCCAGCAGTGGGTGGGAGTATTACGAGCAGTACTTC. The encoded protein is CASSGWEYYEQYF.

This clonotype appeared once. The V gene is TRBV12-3 or TRBV12-4, the J gene TRBJ2-3; maybe TRBD2 (5 bases). The CDR3 runs 16 residues. CDR3 coding DNA: TGTACCGGCAGCCGCCTAGGACTGGAGGGCACAGATACGCAGTATTTT. This translates into CTGSRLGLEGTDTQYF.

Points on this clonotype: At one of its ends the junction is not consistent with the germline gene, which may arise from a read error. The rearrangement uses TRBV11-2 and TRBJ2-1, with D unclear. The CDR3 totals 15 residues. Germline V gives CDR1 SGHAT, CDR2 FQNNGV. The CDR3 sequence is CASSLELGTYNEQFF. CDR3 coding DNA: TGTGCCAGCAGTTTAGAACTGGGGACCTACAATGAGCAGTTCTTC.

As to this clonotype: One end of the junction varies from germline; a read error may be responsible. The chain is built from TRBV7-8 and TRBJ2-7; D remains unclear. The CDR3 has 15 residues. Germline V CDR1 and CDR2: SGHVS, FQNEAQ. CDR3 in DNA: TGTGCCAGCAGCCCCGTCCCTTTGGTCTCCTACGAACAGTACTTC. Protein sequence: CASSPVPLVSYEQYF.

Turning to this clonotype: Because the CDR3 is missing its conserved closing phenylalanine or tryptophan, this is likely a read error. This chain joins TRBV6-2 or TRBV6-3 and TRBJ2-7; no clear D gene. The CDR3 has 13 amino acids. Germline CDR1 reads MNHEY; CDR2 reads SVGEGT. The CDR3: CASNYEVPYEQYY. CDR3 DNA sequence: TGTGCCAGCAATTACGAGGTACCGTACGAGCAGTACTAC.

In the case of this clonotype: This may be a read error, as it is one base from a much larger clone. V gene TRBV7-3 combines with J gene TRBJ2-3; D perhaps matches TRBD2 (6 bases). Trimming pared 3 bases from V and 5 bases from J, leaving 12 bases between. The CDR3 totals 14 residues. Germline V gene sequence: CDR1 SGHTA, CDR2 FQGTGA. The CDR3 loop is CASSFGAGRDTQYF. The CDR3 bases are TGTGCCAGCAGCTTTGGAGCCGGGAGAGATACGCAGTATTTT.

For this clonotype: At one boundary the junction diverges from the germline segment, which might be a read error. The V call is TRBV11-1, the J call TRBJ2-5; TRBD2 might be the D (6 bases). The germline V gene has CDR1 SGHAT and CDR2 FQDESV (reference sequence). This CDR3 region has 15 residues. The chain's CDR3 is CASSSPILAGETQYF. The CDR3 bases are TGTGCCAGTAGCTCCCCGATACTAGCCGGGGAGACCCAATACTTC. Combining the CDR3 with reference TRBV11-1 and TRBJ2-5 gives the whole variable domain EAEVAQSPRYKITEKSQAVAFWCDPISGHATLYWYRQILGQGPELLVQFQDESVVDDSQLPKDRFSAERLKGVDSTLKIQPAELGDSAMYLCASSSPILAGETQYFGPGTRLLVL.

This clonotype has a single count. The junction does not match germline at one end; this may be a read error. V usage is TRBV12-3 or TRBV12-4 and J usage is TRBJ1-6; 12 bases map to TRBD1. The CDR3 is made up of 16 amino acids. The CDR3 DNA is TGTGGCAGCAGTTTGGGGGACAGGGGGCGGAATGCACCCCTCCACTTT. Amino acid sequence: CGSSLGDRGRNAPLHF.

In regard to this clonotype: No conserved phenylalanine or tryptophan is present at the end of the CDR3, so a read error is the likely explanation. The chain carries TRBV6-1 and TRBJ1-2; 9 nucleotides match TRBD1. CDR3 length: 19 amino acids. The germline gives CDR1 MNHNS, CDR2 SASEGT. V was pared by 7 bases and J by 0 bases, with 18 bases of the junction left unmatched. CDR3 amino acids: CASTLYFTGQGKTNYGYTL. The CDR3 coding sequence is TGTGCCAGCACCTTATACTTTACTGGACAGGGGAAGACTAACTATGGCTACACCTTA.

About this clonotype: Since the CDR3 does not end with the conserved phenylalanine or tryptophan, this likely comes from a read error. This chain links TRBV12-3 or TRBV12-4 with TRBJ1-3; D is ambiguous. Trimming shortened V by 10 bases and J by 0 bases, and 19 bases separated the two germline ends. The CDR3 covers 16 residues. This chain's CDR3 is CAISLDQRISGNTIYY. DNA for the CDR3: TGTGCCATAAGTCTTGACCAGCGCATCTCTGGAAACACCATATATTAT.

This clonotype has just one count. A much larger clone sits a single nucleotide away, making a read error possible. The chain employs TRBV16 and TRBJ2-1; 8 nucleotides match TRBD2. Germline CDR1 KGHSY, CDR2 FQNENV. There are 15 residues in the CDR3. The CDR3 DNA sequence: TGTACCAGCAGCCCAAATGGGCTAGCGGGTAATGAGCAGTTCTTC. Residues: CTSSPNGLAGNEQFF.

To note about this clonotype: The germline gene is not matched at one end of the junction; a read error may be the cause. The chain joins TRBV5-4 to TRBJ2-5, with 10 bases that match TRBD1. Germline-derived CDR1 and CDR2 are SGHNT and YYREEE (reference sequence). This CDR3 has 16 amino acids. The CDR3 region is CASSTTTGGRGGTQYF. The CDR3 DNA follows: TGTGCCAGCAGCACAACGACAGGGGGCAGGGGAGGGACCCAATACTTC.